The 32 T cell receptor beta chains presented below share a single source sample, sequenced in a study of CD8+ T cells in alopecia areata. Treatment noted: oral pan-JAK inhibitor, 5-10 mg twice daily. Extracted RNA was reverse transcribed, and the resulting cDNA served as sequencing template. Sequencing used immunoSEQ multiplex PCR; TCRdb keeps in-frame clones, though not all of them. The sample consists of some 45,000 clones, about nine tenths of them appearing once. This material consisted of CD8+ T cells sorted from blood, taken at week 24, from a patient treated with tofacitinib. All receptors come from a human donor with alopecia areata.

This clone was detected a few times. The chain combines TRBV13 with TRBJ2-7, with 11 bases that match TRBD1. J was trimmed by 0 bases and V by 6 bases; bases with no gene match: 7. The germline CDR1 and CDR2 sequences are PRHDT and FYEKMQ (reference sequence). The CDR3 totals 16 residues. CDR3 region: CASRDRGQSSSYEQYF. CDR3 nucleotides: TGTGCCAGCAGGGACAGGGGGCAATCCTCCTCCTACGAGCAGTACTTC. Together with reference TRBV13 and TRBJ2-7, the CDR3 gives the full variable domain: AAGVIQSPRHLIKEKRETATLKCYPIPRHDTVYWYQQGPGQDPQFLISFYEKMQSDKGSIPDRFSAQQFSDYHSELNMSSLELGDSALYFCASRDRGQSSSYEQYFGPGTRLTVT.

V usage is TRBV27 and J usage is TRBJ2-3; a possible D gene is TRBD1 (6 bases). The CDR3 has 15 residues. The V gene lost 4 bases and the J gene lost 0 bases, with 11 bases spanning the gap. CDR1 is MNHEY and CDR2 is SMNVEV in the germline V gene (reference sequence). In DNA, the CDR3 is TGTGCCAGCAGTTCGGACAGCCCTAGCACAGATACGCAGTATTTT. It is translated as CASSSDSPSTDTQYF.

The chain carries TRBV30 and TRBJ2-5; D unresolved. This CDR3 is 13 amino acids long. The germline V gene encodes CDR1 GTSNPN and CDR2 SVGIG (reference sequence). V dropped 0 bases and J dropped 5 bases, with 10 bases sitting between them. In DNA, the CDR3 is TGTGCCTGGAGTGTAGGCAGCTATGAGACCCAGTACTTC. This translates into CAWSVGSYETQYF.

This chain connects TRBV5-4 to TRBJ2-5; 8 nucleotides align to TRBD2. The CDR3 spans 15 residues. The germline gives CDR1 SGHNT, CDR2 YYREEE (reference sequence). The J segment lost 4 bases and the V segment lost 0 bases, leaving 5 bases of the junction unmatched. In nucleotides, the CDR3 is TGTGCCAGCAGCTTGGGGTGGCTAGCGGGAGAGACCCAGTACTTC. This sequence encodes CASSLGWLAGETQYF.

This chain joins TRBV7-2 and TRBJ2-5; TRBD1 or TRBD2 may be the D gene (5 bases each). Germline CDR1 is SGHTA and CDR2 is FQGNSA. V lost 4 bases to trimming and J lost 3 bases, with 12 bases between them. The CDR3 length is 14 residues. The CDR3 here is CASSSFLGEETQYF. The CDR3 DNA follows: TGTGCCAGCAGCTCGTTTTTGGGGGAAGAGACCCAGTACTTC.

This rearrangement joins TRBV7-9 to TRBJ2-1; TRBD2 agrees at 10 bases. With V trimmed by 2 bases and J by 0 bases, 4 bases remained unmatched. Looked up from germline, CDR1 is SEHNR and CDR2 is FQNEAQ (reference sequence). There are 17 residues in the CDR3. CDR3 in amino acids: CASSLLLAGDSYNEQFF. The CDR3 nucleotides read TGTGCCAGCAGCTTACTTCTAGCGGGGGACTCCTACAATGAGCAGTTCTTC.

CDR3: CASSQDPPGTYEQYF. CDR3 DNA sequence: TGCGCCAGCAGCCAAGATCCCCCAGGGACCTACGAGCAGTACTTC. The chain recombines TRBV4-1 with TRBJ2-7; TRBD1 might be the D (5 bases). With 0 bases removed from V and 2 bases from J, the gap between germline ends came to 11 bases. The germline CDR1 and CDR2 sequences are MGHRA and YSYEKL. The CDR3 has 15 residues.

The chain combines TRBV19 with TRBJ1-1; the D is unclear. V dropped 1 base and J dropped 0 bases, with 6 bases sitting between them. This CDR3 is built from 14 residues. CDR1 LNHDA and CDR2 SQIVND come from the germline V gene (reference sequence). CDR3 sequence: CASSIVWVNTEAFF. CDR3 coding DNA: TGTGCCAGTAGTATAGTATGGGTGAACACTGAAGCTTTCTTT.

The V gene is TRBV6-6, the J gene TRBJ2-2, with D tentatively TRBD1 (6 bases). The V gene's germline CDR1 is MNHNY and CDR2 SVGAGI (reference sequence). This CDR3 region has 12 residues. V lost 7 bases and J lost 5, with 8 bases in between. The CDR3, as DNA: TGTGCCAGCAAACAGGGTACCGGGGAGCTGTTTTTT. Residues: CASKQGTGELFF.

The chain recombines TRBV27 with TRBJ1-2; TRBD1 agrees at 11 bases. Germline V gives CDR1 MNHEY, CDR2 SMNVEV (reference sequence). Trimming cost V 5 bases and J 5 bases; bases outside gene matches: 10. CDR3 size: 16 residues. CDR3 sequence reads: CASSLTGTGGGYGYTF. The CDR3 DNA reads TGTGCCAGCAGTCTTACCGGGACAGGGGGAGGGTATGGCTACACCTTC.

The chain employs TRBV5-6 and TRBJ2-3, with 7 bases identical to TRBD2. J was trimmed by 2 bases and V by 2 bases; bases with no gene match: 14. The CDR3 loop spans 18 amino acids. The germline CDR1 and CDR2 sequences are SGHDT and YYEEEE. The CDR3 DNA reads TGTGCCAGCAGCTTCCTGCCCGGGGAAGCGGGGTACACAGATACGCAGTATTTT. It translates to CASSFLPGEAGYTDTQYF.

This chain joins TRBV7-9 and TRBJ2-3, with 9 bases identical to TRBD2. The trim removed 2 bases at V and 1 base at J, leaving 4 bases unmatched. This CDR3 comprises 16 residues. Germline values: CDR1 SEHNR, CDR2 FQNEAQ (reference sequence). As DNA, the CDR3 is TGTGCCAGCAGCTTACCTAGCGGGGCCGGCACAGATACGCAGTATTTT. Translated, it gives CASSLPSGAGTDTQYF.

The chain has TRBV27 and TRBJ2-5; 11 nucleotides line up with TRBD1. The trim removed 1 base at V and 5 bases at J, leaving 3 bases unmatched. CDR1 MNHEY and CDR2 SMNVEV come from the germline V gene (reference sequence). The CDR3 sequence is 15 residues long. CDR3 DNA sequence: TGTGCCAGCAGTTTATGGGACAGGGGGTTGGAGACCCAGTACTTC. It yields the protein CASSLWDRGLETQYF.

V is TRBV7-9 and J is TRBJ2-7; tentative D call: TRBD1 (6 bases). The CDR3 contains 15 residues. CDR1 is SEHNR and CDR2 is FQNEAQ in the germline V gene (reference sequence). Between the trimmed V and J ends, which lost 0 bases and 3 bases, there was a span of 12 bases. The CDR3 spells CASSLATGTLYEQYF. For the CDR3, the DNA is TGTGCCAGCAGCTTAGCGACAGGAACCCTCTACGAGCAGTACTTC.

CDR3 amino acids: CASSLLPGLAGDSTDTQYF. The CDR3 DNA follows: TGTGCCAGCAGTTTACTTCCGGGACTAGCGGGGGACAGCACAGATACGCAGTATTTT. The rearrangement uses TRBV27 and TRBJ2-3; 14 bases align to TRBD2. Looked up from germline, CDR1 is MNHEY and CDR2 is SMNVEV (reference sequence). The CDR3 consists of 19 residues. After removal of 2 bases from V and 0 bases from J, the junction contained 7 bases not matched to a gene.

V gene TRBV27 combines with J gene TRBJ2-3; 7 positions match TRBD2. V lost 11 bases to trimming and J lost 0 bases; unmatched junction nucleotides: 5. CDR1 is MNHEY and CDR2 is SMNVEV in the germline V gene (reference sequence). This CDR3 is 13 amino acids long. CDR3 DNA sequence: TGTGCCGCGGCTAGCGGAAGCACAGATACGCAGTATTTT. It is translated as CAAASGSTDTQYF.

This chain joins TRBV7-9 and TRBJ2-5; 7 bases are a match to TRBD1. This CDR3 has 13 residues. Germline values: CDR1 SEHNR, CDR2 FQNEAQ (reference sequence). V shed 5 bases, J shed 5 bases, and the junction held 5 bases outside the gene matches. CDR3: CASSPGGMETQYF. CDR3 DNA: TGTGCCAGCAGCCCAGGGGGAATGGAGACCCAGTACTTC.

This clone was counted a single time. This chain links TRBV30 with TRBJ2-7, with D unclear. The V end lost 0 bases, the J end lost 1 base, and 7 bases lay between the germline ends. Looked up from germline, CDR1 is GTSNPN and CDR2 is SVGIG (reference sequence). CDR3 length: 13 amino acids. CDR3 residues: CAWSVLLSYEQYF. Here the CDR3 DNA reads TGTGCCTGGAGTGTACTGCTATCCTACGAGCAGTACTTC.

The CDR3 DNA follows: TGCGCCAGCAGCCGGGGGCGTAACACCGGGGAGCTGTTTTTT. It translates to CASSRGRNTGELFF. The chain links TRBV4-1 to TRBJ2-2; D perhaps matches TRBD1 (6 bases). V was clipped by 4 bases and J by 2 bases, with 8 bases between them. The CDR3 has 14 amino acids. Germline lookup yields CDR1 MGHRA and CDR2 YSYEKL.

The chain combines TRBV19 with TRBJ2-1; D might be TRBD1 (5 bases). V gave up 8 bases and J gave up 5 bases, with 13 bases separating them. The germline gives CDR1 LNHDA, CDR2 SQIVND (reference sequence). This CDR3 has 13 amino acids. CDR3 nucleotides: TGTGCCAGTCATCAGGGATCAAACAATGAGCAGTTCTTC. Its protein is CASHQGSNNEQFF.

This chain joins TRBV29-1 and TRBJ2-1; D gene ambiguous. V shed 1 base and J shed 6 bases, with 7 bases lying between them. Germline values: CDR1 SQVTM, CDR2 ANQGSEA. The CDR3 covers 12 residues. The DNA of the CDR3 is TGCAGCGTTGAAGGACGGAGCAATGAGCAGTTCTTC. It is translated as CSVEGRSNEQFF.

This clone was counted a single time. The rearrangement links TRBV13 to TRBJ1-1; the match to TRBD1 covers 8 bases. J was trimmed by 8 bases and V by 6 bases; bases with no gene match: 5. The CDR3 totals 12 residues. Looked up from germline, CDR1 is PRHDT and CDR2 is FYEKMQ (reference sequence). The CDR3 DNA is TGTGCCAGCAGTCGCGCAGGGGGCGAAGCTTTCTTT. As protein: CASSRAGGEAFF.

The chain couples TRBV29-1 to TRBJ2-3, with D unresolved. The CDR3 is made up of 13 amino acids. From germline, CDR1 is SQVTM and CDR2 ANQGSEA. The V gene lost 6 bases and the J gene lost 2 bases, with 12 bases spanning the gap. The CDR3 is CSVTPASTDTQYF. CDR3 nucleotide sequence: TGCAGCGTGACCCCTGCCTCCACAGATACGCAGTATTTT.

The chain uses TRBV10-2 and TRBJ2-1; 11 bases fit TRBD2. The germline V gene has CDR1 WSHSY and CDR2 SAAADI. The length of the CDR3 is 15 residues. V lost 5 bases, J lost 8 bases, and 8 bases stayed unmatched. CDR3 in DNA: TGCGCCAGCAGTTATAGCGGGGGGGAGTCATATGAGCAGTTCTTC. Amino acid sequence: CASSYSGGESYEQFF.

The genes are TRBV19 and TRBJ1-5; unclear D gene. Germline CDR1 is LNHDA and CDR2 is SQIVND (reference sequence). The ends were cut back, 2 bases at V and 0 bases at J, with 5 bases in the middle. The CDR3 is 14 amino acids. CDR3 sequence (DNA): TGTGCCAGTAGTATAAGGGTTAGCAATCAGCCCCAGCATTTT. Amino acid sequence: CASSIRVSNQPQHF.

The V gene is TRBV29-1, the J gene TRBJ2-7; D is perhaps TRBD1 (5 bases). From germline, CDR1 is SQVTM and CDR2 ANQGSEA. V was clipped by 3 bases and J by 5 bases, with 14 bases between them. CDR3 length: 13 residues. The CDR3 region has the DNA TGCAGCGTTGATCAGGGTGACCTTAACGAGCAGTACTTC. Protein sequence: CSVDQGDLNEQYF.

The CDR3 region is CASSLWGDSGYEQYF. CDR3 DNA sequence: TGTGCCAGCAGTTTATGGGGAGACAGTGGCTACGAGCAGTACTTC. This chain connects TRBV28 to TRBJ2-7; D is tentatively TRBD1 or TRBD2 (5 bases each). The CDR3 runs 15 residues. With 0 bases removed from V and 3 bases from J, the gap between germline ends came to 12 bases. The germline gives CDR1 MDHEN, CDR2 SYDVKM.

The J gene is TRBJ2-1, the V gene TRBV2; 8 bases are shared with TRBD1. CDR1 SNHLY and CDR2 FYNNEI come from the germline V gene. After removal of 5 bases from V and 2 bases from J, the junction contained 14 bases not matched to a gene. The CDR3 runs to 18 residues. CDR3 in DNA: TGTGCCAGCAGTTCCGACCCCAGACAGGGGTCCACCTACAATGAGCAGTTCTTC. Its translation is CASSSDPRQGSTYNEQFF.

The chain uses TRBV6-6 and TRBJ2-6; D not certain. Germline lookup yields CDR1 MNHNY and CDR2 SVGAGI (reference sequence). V lost 7 bases and J lost 2, with 6 bases in between. This CDR3 contains 13 residues. Written as DNA, the CDR3 is TGTGCCAGCACAAGGGCTGGGGCCAACGTCCTGACTTTC. Protein: CASTRAGANVLTF.

CDR3: CASSIRGAVTGTDTQYF. In DNA form, the CDR3 reads TGTGCCAGCAGTATCCGGGGGGCCGTCACCGGCACAGATACGCAGTATTTT. The chain employs TRBV27 and TRBJ2-3; TRBD2 is a possible D gene (7 bases). Between the trimmed V and J ends, which lost 5 bases and 1 base, there was a span of 19 bases. This CDR3 is built from 17 residues. CDR1 and CDR2 from the germline V gene are MNHEY and SMNVEV (reference sequence).

The V and J genes are TRBV5-3 and TRBJ2-1; D remains ambiguous. TRBV5-3 is an ORF, with its function uncertain. The length of the CDR3 is 15 residues. V shed 2 bases and J shed 7 bases, with 16 bases lying between them. For the CDR3, the DNA is TGTGCCAGAAGCTTTGCGGTGCGCCTTGAAAATGAGCAGTTCTTC. It translates to CARSFAVRLENEQFF.

The V and J genes are TRBV29-1 and TRBJ2-7; 8 bases agree with TRBD1. The CDR3 length is 13 residues. V lost 5 bases to trimming and J lost 6 bases; unmatched junction nucleotides: 9. The germline CDR1 and CDR2 sequences are SQVTM and ANQGSEA. The CDR3 sequence is CSVWRWTGREQYF. For the CDR3, the DNA is TGCAGCGTTTGGCGATGGACAGGGCGCGAGCAGTACTTC.